A single sample gave rise to the 8 T cell receptor beta chains below, sequenced in a study of blood T cell repertoires in COVID-19. TCRdb's table, derived via immunoSEQ multiplex PCR, lists solely in-frame clones and lacks some. Of 260,000 or so clones in the sample, approximately 91% were seen once. Sequenced input: peripheral blood. These TCRs come from a human donor in a cohort sampled during active COVID-19.

The chain carries TRBV12-3 or TRBV12-4 and TRBJ1-6; perhaps TRBD1 as D (5 bases). The CDR3 has 13 amino acids. Trimming took off 4 bases at V and 5 bases at J, with 6 bases between the two ends. DNA for the CDR3: TGTGCCAGCAGTTCGGGGGATAATTCACCCCTCCACTTT. The encoded protein is CASSSGDNSPLHF.

This clone is a singleton in its sample. This chain joins TRBV6-6 and TRBJ2-7; unclear D gene. This CDR3 is 16 amino acids long. Looked up from germline, CDR1 is MNHNY and CDR2 is SVGAGI (reference sequence). The ends were cut back, 2 bases at V and 1 base at J, with 15 bases in the middle. CDR3 in amino acids: CASSYPKELPSYEQYF. The CDR3 DNA sequence: TGTGCCAGCAGTTACCCGAAGGAGCTCCCGTCCTACGAGCAGTACTTC.

The gene calls are TRBV7-9 and TRBJ1-2; tentatively, D is TRBD1 (5 bases). CDR1 is SEHNR, CDR2 FQNEAQ, per germline (reference sequence). The CDR3 spans 18 residues. V was pared by 5 bases and J by 4 bases, with 26 bases between. The CDR3 sequence: CASSQTLIRASRGYGYTF. In DNA, the CDR3 is TGTGCCAGCAGCCAAACCCTTATCAGGGCGAGTAGAGGCTATGGCTACACCTTC.

The rearrangement links TRBV5-8 to TRBJ1-2, with TRBD1 matching over 7 bases. J gave up 4 bases and V 4 bases, and 4 bases lay outside the gene matches. Germline-derived CDR1 and CDR2 are SGHTS and YDEGEE. The CDR3 is 13 amino acids. The CDR3 loop reads CASSQTGFYGYTF. DNA for the CDR3: TGTGCCAGCAGCCAGACAGGGTTCTATGGCTACACCTTC.

There are a few counts of this clone. The chain joins TRBV7-3 to TRBJ2-6, with no clear D. Germline assignment: CDR1 SGHTA and CDR2 FQGTGA. This CDR3 comprises 17 residues. Trimming removed 0 bases at V and 1 base at J, with 10 bases between. This chain's CDR3 is CASSLTLTVSGANVLTF. The DNA of the CDR3 is TGTGCCAGCAGCTTAACGTTAACAGTTTCTGGGGCCAACGTCCTGACTTTC.

V and J are TRBV6-5 and TRBJ2-7; D is possibly TRBD2 (5 bases). The V gene's germline CDR1 is MNHEY and CDR2 SVGAGI. The CDR3 length is 15 residues. V was shortened by 2 bases and J by 0 bases, with 11 bases between the two germline ends. Written as DNA, the CDR3 is TGTGCCAGCAGTTACGAGAGCGGTTTCTCCTACGAGCAGTACTTC. Its protein is CASSYESGFSYEQYF.

This clone has a single count. The V gene is TRBV7-9, the J gene TRBJ2-2, with D uncertain. V was pared by 7 bases and J by 6 bases, with 12 bases between. The germline gives CDR1 SEHNR, CDR2 FQNEAQ (reference sequence). This CDR3 spans 13 amino acids. Here the CDR3 DNA reads TGTGCCAGCACCCTAAACGAAGCCGGGGAGCTGTTTTTT. Amino acids: CASTLNEAGELFF.

V gene TRBV2 combines with J gene TRBJ1-3; a possible D gene is TRBD1 (6 bases). The CDR3 totals 17 residues. Per the germline V gene, CDR1 is SNHLY and CDR2 is FYNNEI. The V and J ends lost 6 bases and 2 bases respectively, with 20 bases between them. CDR3 bases: TGTGCCAGCAGCGCCTCCGTTCCGGGGGGCACTGGAAACACCATATATTTT. Residues: CASSASVPGGTGNTIYF.